The clone carrying this T cell receptor (beta chain) was counted a few times. Vbeta (60) and Jbeta (13) primers were used in the PCR. Assay used: immunoSEQ multiplex PCR; TCRdb lists only in-frame clones, some missing. This sample has fewer than 250,000 clones, with 70% to 75% found just once. The CDR3 is 15 residues long. V shed 3 bases, J shed 4 bases, and the junction held 2 bases outside the gene matches. CDR1 is MNHEY, CDR2 SMNVEV, per germline (reference sequence). This entry is derived from a study of cytomegalovirus exposure and HLA in healthy donors. The chain is built from TRBV27 and TRBJ2-7; 14 nucleotides line up with TRBD2. Sequenced: PBMCs. This clonotype originated in a woman aged 25 to 39 in good health and CMV-seropositive. The CDR3 sequence: CASSLTSGRGYEQYF. CDR3 coding DNA: TGTGCCAGCAGTTTGACTAGCGGGAGGGGTTACGAGCAGTACTTC.